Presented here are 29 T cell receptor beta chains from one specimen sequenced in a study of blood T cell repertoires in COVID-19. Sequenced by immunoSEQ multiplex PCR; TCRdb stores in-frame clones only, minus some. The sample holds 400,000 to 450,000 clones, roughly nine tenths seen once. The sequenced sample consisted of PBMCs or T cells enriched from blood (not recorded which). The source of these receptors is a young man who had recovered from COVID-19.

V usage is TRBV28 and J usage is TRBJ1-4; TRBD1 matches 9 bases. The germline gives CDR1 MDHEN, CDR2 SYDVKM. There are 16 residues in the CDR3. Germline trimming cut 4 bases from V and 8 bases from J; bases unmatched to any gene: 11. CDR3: CASSSRRGQGREKLFF. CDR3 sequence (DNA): TGTGCCAGCAGTTCCCGACGCGGACAGGGGAGAGAAAAACTGTTTTTT.

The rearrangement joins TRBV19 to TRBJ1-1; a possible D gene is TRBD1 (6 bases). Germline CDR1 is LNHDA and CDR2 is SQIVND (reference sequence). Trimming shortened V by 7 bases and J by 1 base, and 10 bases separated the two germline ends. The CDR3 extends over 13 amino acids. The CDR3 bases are TGTGCCAGTAAGGGGGTAGGGAACACTGAAGCTTTCTTT. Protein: CASKGVGNTEAFF.

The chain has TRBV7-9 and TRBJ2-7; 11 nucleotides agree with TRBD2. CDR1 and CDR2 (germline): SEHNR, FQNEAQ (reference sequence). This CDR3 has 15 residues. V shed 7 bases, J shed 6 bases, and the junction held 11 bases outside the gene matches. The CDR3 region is CASTKVVLAGGEQYF. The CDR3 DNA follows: TGTGCCAGCACCAAGGTTGTGCTAGCGGGAGGCGAGCAGTACTTC.

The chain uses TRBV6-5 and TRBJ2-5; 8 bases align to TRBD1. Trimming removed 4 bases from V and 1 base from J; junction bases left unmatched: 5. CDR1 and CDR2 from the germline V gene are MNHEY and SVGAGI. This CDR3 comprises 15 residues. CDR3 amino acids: CASSSTGVLQETQYF. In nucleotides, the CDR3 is TGTGCCAGCAGTTCGACAGGGGTGCTCCAAGAGACCCAGTACTTC.

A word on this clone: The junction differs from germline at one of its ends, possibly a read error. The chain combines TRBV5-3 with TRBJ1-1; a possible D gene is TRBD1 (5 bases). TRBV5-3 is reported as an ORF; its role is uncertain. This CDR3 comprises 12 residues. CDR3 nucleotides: TGTGTCAGAGCCCCCCGGGGGGGTGAAGCTTTCTTT. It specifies CVRAPRGGEAFF.

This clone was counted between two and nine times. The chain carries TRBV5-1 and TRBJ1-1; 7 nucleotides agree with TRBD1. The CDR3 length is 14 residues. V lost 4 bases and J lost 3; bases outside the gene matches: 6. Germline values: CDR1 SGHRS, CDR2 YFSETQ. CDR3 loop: CASSVAGTDTEAFF. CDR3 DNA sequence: TGCGCCAGCAGCGTAGCGGGGACAGACACTGAAGCTTTCTTT.

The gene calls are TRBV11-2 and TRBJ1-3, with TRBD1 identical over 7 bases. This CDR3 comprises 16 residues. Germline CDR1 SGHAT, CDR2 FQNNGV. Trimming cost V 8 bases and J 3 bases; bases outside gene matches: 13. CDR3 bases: TGTGCCAGCCGGGCAGGGGGTGCTTCTCTTGGAAACACCATATATTTT. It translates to CASRAGGASLGNTIYF.

Here the CDR3 reads CAWSRDTSNQPQHF. The CDR3 region has the DNA TGTGCCTGGTCCCGGGACACCAGCAATCAGCCCCAGCATTTT. The gene calls are TRBV30 and TRBJ1-5; the D gene is possibly TRBD1 (6 bases). Germline V gene sequence: CDR1 GTSNPN, CDR2 SVGIG (reference sequence). The CDR3 runs to 14 residues. With 5 bases removed from V and 1 base from J, the gap between germline ends came to 12 bases.

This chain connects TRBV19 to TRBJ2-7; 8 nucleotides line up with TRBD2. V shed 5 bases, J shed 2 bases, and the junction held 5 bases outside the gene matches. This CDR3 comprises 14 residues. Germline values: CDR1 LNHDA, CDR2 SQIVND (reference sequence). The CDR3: CASSPGRGTYEQYF. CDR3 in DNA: TGTGCCAGTAGTCCCGGGAGGGGGACCTACGAGCAGTACTTC.

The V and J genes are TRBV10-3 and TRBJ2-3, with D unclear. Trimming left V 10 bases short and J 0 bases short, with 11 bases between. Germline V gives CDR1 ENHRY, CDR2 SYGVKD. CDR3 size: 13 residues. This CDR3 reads CATRGASTDTQYF. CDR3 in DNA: TGTGCCACACGAGGAGCTAGCACAGATACGCAGTATTTT.

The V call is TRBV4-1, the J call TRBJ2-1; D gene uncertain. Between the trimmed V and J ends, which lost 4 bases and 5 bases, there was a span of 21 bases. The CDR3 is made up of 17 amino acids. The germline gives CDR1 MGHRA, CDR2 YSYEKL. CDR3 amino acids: CASSLRWVERTNNEQFF. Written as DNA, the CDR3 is TGCGCCAGCAGCCTCAGGTGGGTCGAACGAACAAACAATGAGCAGTTCTTC.

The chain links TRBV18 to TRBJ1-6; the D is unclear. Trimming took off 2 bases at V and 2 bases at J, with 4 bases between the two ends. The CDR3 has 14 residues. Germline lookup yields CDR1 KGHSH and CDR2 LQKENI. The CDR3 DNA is TGTGCCAGCTCACCAGCGGCCTATAATTCACCCCTCCACTTT. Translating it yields CASSPAAYNSPLHF.

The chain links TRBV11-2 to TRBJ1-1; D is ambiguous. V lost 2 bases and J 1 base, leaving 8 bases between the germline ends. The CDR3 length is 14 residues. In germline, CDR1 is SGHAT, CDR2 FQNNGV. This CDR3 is CASSLLAGNTEAFF. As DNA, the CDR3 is TGTGCCAGCAGCTTACTGGCAGGGAACACTGAAGCTTTCTTT. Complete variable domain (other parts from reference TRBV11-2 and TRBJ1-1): EAGVAQSPRYKIIEKRQSVAFWCNPISGHATLYWYQQILGQGPKLLIQFQNNGVVDDSQLPKDRFSAERLKGVDSTLKIQPAKLEDSAVYLCASSLLAGNTEAFFGQGTRLTVV.

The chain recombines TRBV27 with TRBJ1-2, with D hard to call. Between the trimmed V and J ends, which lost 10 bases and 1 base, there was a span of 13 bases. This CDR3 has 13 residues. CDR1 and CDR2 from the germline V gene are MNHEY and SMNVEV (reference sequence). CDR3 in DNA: TGTGCCAACCTTCGAACAGTTAACTATGGCTACACCTTC. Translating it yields CANLRTVNYGYTF.

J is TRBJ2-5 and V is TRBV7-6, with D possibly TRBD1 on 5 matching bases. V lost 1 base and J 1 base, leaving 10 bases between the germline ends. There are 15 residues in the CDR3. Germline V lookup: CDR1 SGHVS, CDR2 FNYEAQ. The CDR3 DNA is TGTGCCAGCAGCTTAGGGGGCTACCTCCAAGAGACCCAGTACTTC. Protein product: CASSLGGYLQETQYF.

The CDR3 DNA reads as TGTGCCAGCAGCCAAGATATTGCGGGGCCCCAGGAGACCCAGTACTTC. Its translation is CASSQDIAGPQETQYF. This sequence joins TRBV14 and TRBJ2-5, with a possible D match to TRBD2 (6 bases). Germline CDR1 is SGHDN and CDR2 is FVKESK. The V gene lost 0 bases and the J gene lost 5 bases, with 16 bases spanning the gap. The CDR3 loop spans 16 amino acids.

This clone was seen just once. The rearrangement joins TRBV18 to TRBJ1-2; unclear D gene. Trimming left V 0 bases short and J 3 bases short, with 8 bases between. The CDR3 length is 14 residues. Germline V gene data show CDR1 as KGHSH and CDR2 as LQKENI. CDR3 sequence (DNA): TGTGCCAGCTCACCACCGCGAAGTGACTATGGCTACACCTTC. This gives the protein CASSPPRSDYGYTF.

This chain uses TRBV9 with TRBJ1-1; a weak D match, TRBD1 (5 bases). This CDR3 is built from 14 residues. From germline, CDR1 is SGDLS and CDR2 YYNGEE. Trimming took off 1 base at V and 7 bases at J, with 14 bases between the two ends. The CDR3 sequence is CASSVRSGGFEAFF. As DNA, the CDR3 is TGTGCCAGCAGCGTAAGGTCGGGGGGTTTTGAAGCTTTCTTT.

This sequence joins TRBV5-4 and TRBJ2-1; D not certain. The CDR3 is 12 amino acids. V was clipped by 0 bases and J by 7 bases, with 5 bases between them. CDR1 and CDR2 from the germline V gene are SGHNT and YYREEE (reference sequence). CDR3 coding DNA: TGTGCCAGCAGCTTGGCCCCAAATGAGCAGTTCTTC. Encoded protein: CASSLAPNEQFF.

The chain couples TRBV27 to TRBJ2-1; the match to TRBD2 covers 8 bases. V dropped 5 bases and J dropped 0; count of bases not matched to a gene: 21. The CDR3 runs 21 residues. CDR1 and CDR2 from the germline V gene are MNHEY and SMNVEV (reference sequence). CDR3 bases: TGTGCCAGCAGTCCCGCTATATCGAGGATTAGCGGGACCAACTCCTACAATGAGCAGTTCTTC. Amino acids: CASSPAISRISGTNSYNEQFF.

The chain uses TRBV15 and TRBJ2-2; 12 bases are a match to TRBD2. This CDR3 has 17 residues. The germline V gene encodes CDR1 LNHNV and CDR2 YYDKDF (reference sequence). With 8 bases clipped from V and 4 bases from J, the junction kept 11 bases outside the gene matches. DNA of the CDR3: TGTGCCACCGCCCTGAGGACTAGCGGGATTCGCACCGGGGAGCTGTTTTTT. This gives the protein CATALRTSGIRTGELFF.

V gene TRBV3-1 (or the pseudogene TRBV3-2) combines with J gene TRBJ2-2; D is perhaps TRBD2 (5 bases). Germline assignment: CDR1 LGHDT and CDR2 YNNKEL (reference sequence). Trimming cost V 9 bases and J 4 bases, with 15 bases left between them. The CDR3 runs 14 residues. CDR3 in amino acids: CASQLVCCTGELFF. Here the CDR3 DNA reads TGTGCCAGTCAACTAGTGTGTTGCACCGGGGAGCTGTTTTTT.

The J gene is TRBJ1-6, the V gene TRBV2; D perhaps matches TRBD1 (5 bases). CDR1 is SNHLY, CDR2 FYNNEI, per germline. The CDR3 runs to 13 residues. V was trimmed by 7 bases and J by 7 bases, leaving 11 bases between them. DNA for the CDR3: TGTGCCAGCAAGCAGGGTCTCAATTCACCCCTCCACTTT. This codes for CASKQGLNSPLHF.

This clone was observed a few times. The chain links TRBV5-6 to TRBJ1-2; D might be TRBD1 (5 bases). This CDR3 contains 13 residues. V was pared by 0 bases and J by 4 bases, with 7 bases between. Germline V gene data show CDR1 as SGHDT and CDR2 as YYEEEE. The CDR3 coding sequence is TGTGCCAGCAGCTTGGCCGGGGGCTATGGCTACACCTTC. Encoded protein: CASSLAGGYGYTF.

This chain's CDR3 is CASSQLGTGGRTEAFF. The DNA of the CDR3 is TGTGCCAGCAGCCAACTCGGGACAGGGGGCAGGACTGAAGCTTTCTTT. V and J are TRBV3-1 (or the pseudogene TRBV3-2) and TRBJ1-1, with 12 positions matching TRBD1. The junction had 6 bases not matched to a gene; V was cut back by 2 bases and J by 5 bases. From germline, CDR1 is LGHDT and CDR2 YNNKEL (reference sequence). The CDR3 has 16 residues.

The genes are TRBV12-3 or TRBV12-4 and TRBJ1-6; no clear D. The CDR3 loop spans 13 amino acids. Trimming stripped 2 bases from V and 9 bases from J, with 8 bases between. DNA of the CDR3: TGTGCCAGCAGTTTAAAACACAGTTCACCCCTCCACTTT. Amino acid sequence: CASSLKHSSPLHF.

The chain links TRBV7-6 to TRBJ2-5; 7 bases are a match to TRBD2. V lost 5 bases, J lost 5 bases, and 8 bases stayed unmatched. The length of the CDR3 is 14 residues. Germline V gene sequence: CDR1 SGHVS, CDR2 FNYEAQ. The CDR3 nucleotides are TGTGCCAGCAGCGGACTAGTCTCACGGGAGACCCAGTACTTC. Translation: CASSGLVSRETQYF.

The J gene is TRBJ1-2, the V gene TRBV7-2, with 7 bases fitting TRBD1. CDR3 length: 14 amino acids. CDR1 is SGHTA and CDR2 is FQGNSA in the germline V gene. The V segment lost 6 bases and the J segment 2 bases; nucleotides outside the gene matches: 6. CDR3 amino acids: CASRDGTANYGYTF. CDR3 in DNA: TGTGCCAGCAGGGACGGGACAGCCAACTATGGCTACACCTTC.

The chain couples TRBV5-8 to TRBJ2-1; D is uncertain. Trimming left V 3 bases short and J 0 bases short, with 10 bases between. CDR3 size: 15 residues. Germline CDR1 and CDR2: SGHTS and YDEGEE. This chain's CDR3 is CASSSPISSYNEQFF. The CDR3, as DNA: TGTGCCAGCAGCTCTCCTATTAGCTCCTACAATGAGCAGTTCTTC. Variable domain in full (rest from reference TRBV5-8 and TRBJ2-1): EAGVTQSPTHLIKTRGQQATLRCSPISGHTSVYWYQQALGLGLQFLLWYDEGEERNRGNFPPRFSGRQFPNYSSELNVNALELEDSALYLCASSSPISSYNEQFFGPGTRLTVL.